These 11 T cell receptor beta chains were all obtained from the same sample, sequenced in a study of blood T cell repertoires in COVID-19. Generated by immunoSEQ multiplex PCR, the TCRdb table keeps only in-frame clones and is missing some. The sample consists of over 55,000 clones, about 90% of them appearing once. Specimen: peripheral blood. The origin of the receptors is a human donor in a cohort sampled during active COVID-19.

The DNA for the CDR3 is TGTGCCAGCTCCCTCAATCGGGAGAACTATGGCTACACCTTC. Its protein product is CASSLNRENYGYTF. The chain has TRBV18 and TRBJ1-2; no definite D call. V was pared by 6 bases and J by 2 bases, with 13 bases between. The CDR3 contains 14 residues. Germline V gives CDR1 KGHSH, CDR2 LQKENI.

The chain joins TRBV28 to TRBJ2-7, with 9 bases identical to TRBD1. The CDR3 has 14 amino acids. Germline V CDR1 and CDR2: MDHEN, SYDVKM. Losses at the gene ends were 3 bases for V and 3 bases for J; bases not matched to a gene: 3. In nucleotides, the CDR3 is TGTGCCAGCAGTTTGGACAGGGGTATCTACGAGCAGTACTTC. Its translation is CASSLDRGIYEQYF.

The rearrangement links TRBV12-3 or TRBV12-4 to TRBJ1-1; 7 bases fit TRBD1. Trimming took 6 bases from V and 8 from J; bases not matched to a gene: 3. There are 11 residues in the CDR3. The CDR3 sequence is CASRTGPEAFF. The CDR3 coding sequence is TGTGCCAGCAGGACAGGGCCCGAAGCTTTCTTT.

This clone was counted once. V and J are TRBV29-1 and TRBJ1-2; perhaps TRBD1 as D (6 bases). CDR3 length equals 14 residues. With 4 bases removed from V and 2 bases from J, the gap between germline ends came to 14 bases. Germline CDR1 is SQVTM and CDR2 is ANQGSEA. Here the CDR3 reads CSVVLPGTNYGYTF. CDR3 DNA: TGCAGCGTTGTCCTGCCCGGGACAAACTATGGCTACACCTTC.

The chain couples TRBV14 to TRBJ2-3; no reliable D call. Deletions cut 2 bases from V and 0 bases from J, with 15 bases between. Germline V gene lookup returns CDR1 SGHDN and CDR2 FVKESK. There are 17 residues in the CDR3. CDR3 amino acids: CASSQPGGAISTDTQYF. CDR3 DNA sequence: TGTGCCAGCAGCCAACCGGGTGGAGCGATTAGCACAGATACGCAGTATTTT. The whole variable domain, remainder taken from reference TRBV14 and TRBJ2-3, is EAGVTQFPSHSVIEKGQTVTLRCDPISGHDNLYWYRRVMGKEIKFLLHFVKESKQDESGMPNNRFLAERTGGTYSTLKVQPAELEDSGVYFCASSQPGGAISTDTQYFGPGTRLTVL.

V is TRBV27 and J is TRBJ2-7, with 8 bases fitting TRBD2. Germline V gene lookup returns CDR1 MNHEY and CDR2 SMNVEV (reference sequence). V trimming: 3 bases; J trimming: 3 bases; junction bases outside the gene matches: 7. This CDR3 has 15 residues. CDR3 in amino acids: CASSFEGGGNYEQYF. The CDR3 DNA reads TGTGCCAGCAGTTTCGAGGGCGGGGGGAACTACGAGCAGTACTTC.

This chain connects TRBV11-2 to TRBJ2-2, with a weak D call TRBD1 (6 bases). Trimming left V 1 base short and J 2 bases short, with 14 bases between. Germline values: CDR1 SGHAT, CDR2 FQNNGV. This CDR3 comprises 17 residues. CDR3 coding DNA: TGTGCCAGCAGCTTAGTGGGGGCCCGGCGTAACACCGGGGAGCTGTTTTTT. Amino acid sequence: CASSLVGARRNTGELFF. Using reference TRBV11-2 and TRBJ2-2 for the parts outside the CDR3, the full variable domain is EAGVAQSPRYKIIEKRQSVAFWCNPISGHATLYWYQQILGQGPKLLIQFQNNGVVDDSQLPKDRFSAERLKGVDSTLKIQPAKLEDSAVYLCASSLVGARRNTGELFFGEGSRLTVL.

The chain links TRBV4-1 to TRBJ1-1; 9 bases agree with TRBD1. In germline, CDR1 is MGHRA, CDR2 YSYEKL. This CDR3 region has 17 residues. The junction had 13 bases not matched to a gene; V was cut back by 4 bases and J by 4 bases. The CDR3, as DNA: TGCGCCAGCAGCCCAGCCGGGACAGGGATTTTGGTCACTGAAGCTTTCTTT. Translated, it gives CASSPAGTGILVTEAFF.

This clone is a singleton in its sample. This chain links TRBV11-2 with TRBJ2-7, with D perhaps matching TRBD1 (6 bases). V lost 5 bases to trimming and J lost 1 base, with 12 bases between them. Germline V gene lookup returns CDR1 SGHAT and CDR2 FQNNGV. The CDR3 consists of 14 residues. The CDR3: CASSAPGTSYEQYF. The CDR3, as DNA: TGTGCCAGCAGCGCCCCCGGGACATCCTACGAGCAGTACTTC.

The chain couples TRBV11-2 to TRBJ1-2; 7 bases map to TRBD1. CDR3 size: 13 residues. Germline values: CDR1 SGHAT, CDR2 FQNNGV. V lost 2 bases, J lost 3 bases, and 0 bases stayed unmatched. The CDR3 is CASSLQGDYGYTF. In DNA form, the CDR3 reads TGTGCCAGCAGCTTACAGGGGGACTATGGCTACACCTTC.

The V gene is TRBV5-1, the J gene TRBJ1-3; 7 bases are a match to TRBD1. The CDR3 loop spans 15 amino acids. V dropped 0 bases and J dropped 2; count of bases not matched to a gene: 2. Germline assignment: CDR1 SGHRS and CDR2 YFSETQ. CDR3 in amino acids: CASSLVGQAGNTIYF. CDR3 in DNA: TGCGCCAGCAGCTTGGTAGGACAGGCTGGAAACACCATATATTTT.